This passage covers 4 T cell receptor beta chains from one sample sequenced in a study of cytomegalovirus exposure and HLA in healthy donors. The PCR made use of 60 Vbeta and 13 Jbeta primers. The protocol was immunoSEQ multiplex PCR, while the TCRdb copy is restricted to in-frame clones and leaves out a portion. Seen here are 60,000 or so clones, roughly 71% observed once, and the top ten hold approximately 35%. Sequenced input: PBMCs. Receptors originate from a man aged 35-49 years in good health and CMV-seropositive.

The chain employs TRBV7-9 and TRBJ2-7; 10 nucleotides line up with TRBD2. Germline V gene sequence: CDR1 SEHNR, CDR2 FQNEAQ (reference sequence). Trimming cost V 3 bases and J 5 bases; bases outside gene matches: 7. This CDR3 contains 15 residues. In DNA, the CDR3 is TGTGCCAGCAGCTTCAGCGGGGGGGCCTTGAACGAGCAGTACTTC. The encoded protein is CASSFSGGALNEQYF.

The V and J genes are TRBV5-5 and TRBJ1-1; D is perhaps TRBD1 (5 bases). The CDR3 contains 14 residues. Germline values: CDR1 SGHKS, CDR2 YYEKEE (reference sequence). The V end lost 3 bases, the J end lost 2 bases, and 11 bases lay between the germline ends. CDR3 sequence reads: CASSSLGGNTEAFF. The DNA of the CDR3 is TGTGCCAGCAGCTCTCTCGGGGGTAACACTGAAGCTTTCTTT.

The chain combines TRBV11-2 with TRBJ2-1; no definite D call. Germline lookup yields CDR1 SGHAT and CDR2 FQNNGV. V lost 2 bases and J 7 bases, leaving 9 bases between the germline ends. The CDR3 extends over 13 amino acids. CDR3 protein: CASSLNGPNEQFF. The CDR3 nucleotides are TGTGCCAGCAGCTTAAACGGTCCGAATGAGCAGTTCTTC.

V gene TRBV19 combines with J gene TRBJ2-7, with a possible D match to TRBD2 (5 bases). Germline loops: CDR1 LNHDA, CDR2 SQIVND (reference sequence). Trimming took 1 base from V and 6 from J, leaving 13 bases between them. The CDR3 runs to 14 residues. CDR3 sequence: CASSIGYTAAEQYF. The CDR3, as DNA: TGTGCCAGTAGTATAGGGTATACAGCGGCCGAGCAGTACTTC.